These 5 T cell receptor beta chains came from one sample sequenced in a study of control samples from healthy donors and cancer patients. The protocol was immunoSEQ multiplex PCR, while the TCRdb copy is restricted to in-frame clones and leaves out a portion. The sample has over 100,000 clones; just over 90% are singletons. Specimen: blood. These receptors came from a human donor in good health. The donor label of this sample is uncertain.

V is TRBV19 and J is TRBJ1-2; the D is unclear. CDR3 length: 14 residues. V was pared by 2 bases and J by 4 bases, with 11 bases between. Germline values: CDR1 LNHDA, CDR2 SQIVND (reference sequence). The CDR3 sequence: CASSITGGSYGYTF. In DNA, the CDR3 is TGTGCCAGTAGTATAACGGGCGGCTCCTATGGCTACACCTTC.

The CDR3 nucleotides are TGTGCCAGCAGCCCTCTGTTGGCGTTTGATCGCTATGGCTACACCTTC. It is translated as CASSPLLAFDRYGYTF. The chain recombines TRBV28 with TRBJ1-2; D remains ambiguous. V shed 6 bases and J shed 4 bases, with 21 bases lying between them. The CDR3 runs 16 residues. The germline V gene has CDR1 MDHEN and CDR2 SYDVKM.

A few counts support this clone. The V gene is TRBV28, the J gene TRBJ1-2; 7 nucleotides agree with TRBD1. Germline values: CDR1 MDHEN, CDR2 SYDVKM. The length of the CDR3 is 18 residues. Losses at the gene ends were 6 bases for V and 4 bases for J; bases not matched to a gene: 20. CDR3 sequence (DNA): TGTGCCAGCAGGAGACGACAGGGCGGGTTTAGTCGAGTCTATGGCTACACCTTC. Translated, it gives CASRRRQGGFSRVYGYTF.

The CDR3 reads CASSQALSLANTEAFF. CDR3 sequence (DNA): TGTGCCAGCAGCCAAGCACTATCCCTGGCCAACACTGAAGCTTTCTTT. This sequence joins TRBV4-2 and TRBJ1-1, with D hard to call. V was trimmed by 1 base and J by 2 bases, leaving 14 bases between them. CDR1 and CDR2 from the germline V gene are LGHNA and YNFKEQ. This CDR3 contains 16 residues.

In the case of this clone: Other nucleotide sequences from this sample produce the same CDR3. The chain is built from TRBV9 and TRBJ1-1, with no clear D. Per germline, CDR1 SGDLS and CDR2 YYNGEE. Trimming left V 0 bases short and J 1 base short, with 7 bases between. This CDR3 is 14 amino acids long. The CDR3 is CASSVDHGNTEAFF. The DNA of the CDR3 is TGTGCCAGCAGCGTAGACCATGGGAACACTGAAGCTTTCTTT.